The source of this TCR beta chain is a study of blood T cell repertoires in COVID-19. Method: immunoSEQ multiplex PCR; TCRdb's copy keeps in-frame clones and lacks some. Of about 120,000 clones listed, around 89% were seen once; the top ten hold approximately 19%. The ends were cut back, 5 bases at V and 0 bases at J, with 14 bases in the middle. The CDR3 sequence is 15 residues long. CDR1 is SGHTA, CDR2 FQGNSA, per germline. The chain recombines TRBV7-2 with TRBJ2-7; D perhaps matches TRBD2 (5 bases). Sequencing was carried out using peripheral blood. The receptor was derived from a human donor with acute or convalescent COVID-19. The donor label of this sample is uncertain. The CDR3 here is CASSPWTASSYEQYF. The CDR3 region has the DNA TGTGCCAGCAGCCCGTGGACTGCTAGCTCCTACGAGCAGTACTTC.